The 4 T cell receptor beta chains listed next were all sequenced from one sample in a study of T cells in Graves' hyperthyroidism and ophthalmopathy (dated by TCRdb to between 2018 and 2021). The library was obtained by multiplex PCR. The run used an Illumina HiSeq 2000. The TCR beta CDR3 regions were amplified from the RNA transcripts. A first-round RT-PCR of the TCR CDR3 used the HTBI primer set with the Qiagen OneStep RT-PCR kit. Through fastp at Q25 and MiXCR, TCRdb rebuilt clones from the public reads, retaining in-frame beta chains. Every entry covers one CDR3 protein and lists the most common genes and DNA from its rows. The sample table contains nearly 600,000 distinct CDR3 sequences; only one count was recorded for around 14% of them. The ten largest make up less than 6% of the sample. What was sequenced was blood. The source of these receptors is a woman aged 25 to 39 with Graves' hyperthyroidism that later progressed to Graves' ophthalmopathy.

The chain couples TRBV28 to TRBJ2-6; D is undetermined. Trimming stripped 8 bases from V and 0 bases from J, with 8 bases between. This CDR3 is 14 amino acids long. CDR1 MDHEN and CDR2 SYDVKM come from the germline V gene. Written as DNA, the CDR3 is TGTGCCAGCTCCGGAGTCTCTGGGGCCAACGTCCTGACTTTC. This codes for CASSGVSGANVLTF.

This clonotype was detected only a few times. The chain uses TRBV7-2 and TRBJ1-6; D gene uncertain. The CDR3 is 16 amino acids. The V end lost 5 bases, the J end lost 2 bases, and 13 bases lay between the germline ends. Germline CDR1 SGHTA, CDR2 FQGNSA. The CDR3: CASSRGSPTYNSPLHF. The CDR3 DNA is TGTGCCAGCAGCCGAGGGTCGCCCACCTATAATTCACCCCTCCACTTT.

The chain combines TRBV20-1 with TRBJ2-1; D gene uncertain. The ends were cut back, 3 bases at V and 6 bases at J, with 6 bases in the middle. Germline V gene data show CDR1 as DFQATT and CDR2 as SNEGSKA (reference sequence). The CDR3 covers 11 residues. CDR3 DNA: TGCAGTGCTAGTCTCCGCAATGAGCAGTTCTTC. Protein product: CSASLRNEQFF.

This clonotype occurred a few times. It may be a read error: a sequence one base away is much more abundant. This rearrangement joins TRBV20-1 to TRBJ2-1; 9 positions match TRBD1. Germline CDR1 reads DFQATT; CDR2 reads SNEGSKA (reference sequence). The CDR3 runs 19 residues. The V and J ends lost 6 bases and 7 bases, in that order; junction bases with no gene match: 25. CDR3 nucleotides: TGCAGTGCGTCCACGTACAAACAGCAACAGGGGGCGTTTCAGAATGAGCAGTTCTTC. It specifies CSASTYKQQQGAFQNEQFF.